Listed below are T cell receptor beta chains from one sample, sequenced in a study of metastatic and nonmetastatic thyroid tumors. With MiXCR, TCRdb reprocessed the PCR reads. Among around 18,000 clones listed, about 30% were seen once. The sample consisted of tumor tissue. The receptors come from a female donor with papillary thyroid cancer or a benign thyroid nodule (not recorded which). Some clones in this sample may be carry-over from other donors' samples. Both conserved end residues are trimmed from each CDR3. Fields, in order: J gene, V gene, CDR3 protein.

TRBJ2-5 | TRBV20-1 | SASSAHRGQETQY
TRBJ1-3 | TRBV11-2 | ASSFQPGASGNTIY
TRBJ1-3 | TRBV6-1 | ASSELGGGNTIY
TRBJ1-1 | TRBV9 | ASSTGTGSTEAF
TRBJ1-1 | TRBV28 | ASSLSRGWALVEAF
TRBJ2-7 | TRBV7-9 | ASSLGVGYEQY
TRBJ2-3 | TRBV19 | ASSTSGGAPADTQY
TRBJ1-2 | TRBV4-1 | ASSQDGQGRNGYT
TRBJ2-3 | TRBV11-3 | ASSQGLSDTQY
TRBJ2-7 | TRBV20-1 | SATVLNYEQY
TRBJ1-5 | TRBV4-1 | ASSQGSGALGNQPQH
TRBJ2-3 | TRBV12-5 | ASGTSTDTQY
TRBJ1-2 | TRBV14 | ASSPHPSYGYT
TRBJ2-2 | TRBV24-1 | ATSDADREAGELF
TRBJ2-5 | TRBV28 | ASSWGGAQETQY
TRBJ1-6 | TRBV20-1 | SASQAFKFPLH
TRBJ1-3 | TRBV19 | AGRSSSSGNTIY
TRBJ1-3 | TRBV4-2 | ASSQEDRSGNTIY
TRBJ2-1 | TRBV6-1 | ASSKPGGHNEQF
TRBJ1-1 | TRBV20-1 | SARIGGMNTEAF
TRBJ2-7 | TRBV11-3 | ASSLEGQGSSYEQY
TRBJ2-2 | TRBV6-2/TRBV6-3 | ASSYSGLAGGINTGELF
TRBJ2-7 | TRBV5-1 | ASSISYEQY
TRBJ2-7 | TRBV2 | ASSLQGDEQY
TRBJ2-7 | TRBV6-1 | ASSALGGYEQY
TRBJ2-1 | TRBV19 | ASSGGTSGEQF
TRBJ1-6 | TRBV6-2/TRBV6-3 | ASSYSRGGNSPLH